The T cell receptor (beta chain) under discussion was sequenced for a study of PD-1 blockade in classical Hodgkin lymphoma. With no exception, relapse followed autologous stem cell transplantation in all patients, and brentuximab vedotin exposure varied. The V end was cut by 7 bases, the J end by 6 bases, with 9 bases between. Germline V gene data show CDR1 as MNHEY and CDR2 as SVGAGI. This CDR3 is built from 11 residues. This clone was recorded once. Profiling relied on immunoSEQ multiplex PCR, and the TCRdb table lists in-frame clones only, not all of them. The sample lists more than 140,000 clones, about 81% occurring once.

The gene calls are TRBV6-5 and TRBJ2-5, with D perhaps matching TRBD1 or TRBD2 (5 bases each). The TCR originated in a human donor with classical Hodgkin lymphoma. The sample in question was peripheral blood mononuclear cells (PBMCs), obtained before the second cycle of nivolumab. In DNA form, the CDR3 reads TGTGCCAGCACCCGGGGCAAGACCCAGTACTTC. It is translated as CASTRGKTQYF.